These 24 T cell receptor beta chains share one sample of origin, sequenced in a study of chemoradiotherapy in HPV16-positive cancers. The assay was immunoSEQ multiplex PCR, and TCRdb's table has in-frame clones only and misses some. The repertoire holds approximately 12,000 clones, with about 81% as singletons. This specimen was taken from a patient who underwent chemoradiotherapy. All receptors come from a human donor with HPV-associated anogenital cancer.

The chain has TRBV19 and TRBJ2-5; tentative D call: TRBD1 (6 bases). Germline assignment: CDR1 LNHDA and CDR2 SQIVND (reference sequence). This CDR3 contains 14 residues. Trimming cost V 2 bases and J 5 bases, with 12 bases left between them. The CDR3 is CASSISQGIETQYF. The CDR3 DNA is TGTGCCAGTAGTATAAGTCAGGGGATCGAGACCCAGTACTTC. Complete variable domain (other parts from reference TRBV19 and TRBJ2-5): DGGITQSPKYLFRKEGQNVTLSCEQNLNHDAMYWYRQDPGQGLRLIYYSQIVNDFQKGDIAEGYSVSREKKESFPLTVTSAQKNPTAFYLCASSISQGIETQYFGPGTRLLVL.

The V and J genes are TRBV19 and TRBJ2-5; D not certain. The germline CDR1 and CDR2 sequences are LNHDA and SQIVND (reference sequence). The CDR3 has 14 amino acids. V lost 4 bases to trimming and J lost 3 bases, with 12 bases between them. CDR3 region: CASSTEWRKETQYF. The DNA for the CDR3 is TGTGCCAGTAGTACAGAGTGGAGAAAAGAGACCCAGTACTTC.

The rearrangement links TRBV6-5 to TRBJ2-1, with 12 bases matching TRBD2. Germline V lookup: CDR1 MNHEY, CDR2 SVGAGI. This CDR3 spans 15 amino acids. V lost 6 bases, J lost 7 bases, and 7 bases stayed unmatched. The CDR3 sequence: CASSQLAGGDNEQFF. CDR3 bases: TGTGCCAGCAGCCAACTAGCGGGGGGAGATAATGAGCAGTTCTTC.

V gene TRBV18 combines with J gene TRBJ1-3; D is undetermined. Germline assignment: CDR1 KGHSH and CDR2 LQKENI. The CDR3 runs 16 residues. Trimming took 3 bases from V and 0 from J, leaving 12 bases between them. The CDR3 loop reads CASSPIDGSSGNTIYF. CDR3 sequence (DNA): TGTGCCAGCTCACCGATTGACGGCAGCTCTGGAAACACCATATATTTT.

The J gene is TRBJ2-3, the V gene TRBV7-8; D unclear. This CDR3 has 16 amino acids. Germline V CDR1 and CDR2: SGHVS, FQNEAQ. V gave up 1 base and J gave up 2 bases, with 13 bases separating them. The CDR3 DNA reads TGTGCCAGCAGCTTAGTCGGTATTGGGATCACAGATACGCAGTATTTT. It is translated as CASSLVGIGITDTQYF. Together with reference TRBV7-8 and TRBJ2-3, the CDR3 gives the full variable domain: GAGVSQSPRYKVAKRGQDVALRCDPISGHVSLFWYQQALGQGPEFLTYFQNEAQLDKSGLPSDRFFAERPEGSVSTLKIQRTQQEDSAVYLCASSLVGIGITDTQYFGPGTRLTVL.

The chain uses TRBV19 and TRBJ2-6; 10 nucleotides agree with TRBD1. The CDR3 has 19 residues. The germline gives CDR1 LNHDA, CDR2 SQIVND (reference sequence). The ends lost 6 bases at V and 2 bases at J; junction bases unmatched: 13. In DNA form, the CDR3 reads TGTGCCAGTAGCCTTCGGACAGGGGGTACTTTACCTGGGGCCAACGTCCTGACTTTC. Protein: CASSLRTGGTLPGANVLTF.

This clone was observed a few times. The gene calls are TRBV30 and TRBJ1-6, with 9 bases fitting TRBD1. The CDR3 runs 15 residues. Germline-derived CDR1 and CDR2 are GTSNPN and SVGIG (reference sequence). V was clipped by 5 bases and J by 6 bases; unmatched bases: 8. The CDR3 region has the DNA TGTGCCTGGGTAACCTCGGGACAGGGTAATTCACCCCTCCACTTT. This translates into CAWVTSGQGNSPLHF.

The chain links TRBV28 to TRBJ2-1; D is undetermined. The CDR3 covers 15 residues. The V gene's germline CDR1 is MDHEN and CDR2 SYDVKM. V lost 0 bases to trimming and J lost 2 bases, with 8 bases between them. CDR3 residues: CASSLWPLTYNEQFF. As DNA, the CDR3 is TGTGCCAGCAGTTTATGGCCCCTAACCTACAATGAGCAGTTCTTC.

The V and J genes are TRBV7-8 and TRBJ1-4; D gene unclear. Germline V gives CDR1 SGHVS, CDR2 FQNEAQ. This CDR3 comprises 12 residues. V gave up 6 bases and J gave up 3 bases, with 5 bases separating them. CDR3 residues: CASSNPNEKLFF. In nucleotides, the CDR3 is TGTGCCAGCAGTAACCCTAATGAAAAACTGTTTTTT. The entire variable domain, with the rest obtained from reference TRBV7-8 and TRBJ1-4, is as follows: GAGVSQSPRYKVAKRGQDVALRCDPISGHVSLFWYQQALGQGPEFLTYFQNEAQLDKSGLPSDRFFAERPEGSVSTLKIQRTQQEDSAVYLCASSNPNEKLFFGSGTQLSVL.

The V call is TRBV11-2, the J call TRBJ1-4; D may be TRBD1 (6 bases). V was pared by 6 bases and J by 6 bases, with 14 bases between. CDR1 SGHAT and CDR2 FQNNGV come from the germline V gene. This CDR3 is 14 amino acids long. This CDR3 is CASRPTGSDEKLFF. DNA for the CDR3: TGTGCCAGCAGACCCACAGGGTCCGATGAAAAACTGTTTTTT.

This clone appeared a few times. The chain employs TRBV18 and TRBJ1-2; unclear D gene. The CDR3 runs to 13 residues. V lost 6 bases, J lost 0 bases, and 8 bases lay in between. The germline V gene has CDR1 KGHSH and CDR2 LQKENI. In DNA, the CDR3 is TGTGCCAGCTCCCCAGCTACTAACTATGGCTACACCTTC. Protein sequence: CASSPATNYGYTF.

This sequence joins TRBV5-1 and TRBJ1-6; possible D gene TRBD1, 5 bases. The CDR3 covers 14 residues. Trimming shortened V by 0 bases and J by 4 bases, and 5 bases separated the two germline ends. CDR1 SGHRS and CDR2 YFSETQ come from the germline V gene. The CDR3 sequence: CASSLAGYNSPLHF. For the CDR3, the DNA is TGCGCCAGCAGCTTGGCAGGGTATAATTCACCCCTCCACTTT.

The chain has TRBV20-1 and TRBJ2-3; perhaps TRBD2 as D (6 bases). V was trimmed by 6 bases and J by 8 bases, leaving 12 bases between them. The germline gives CDR1 DFQATT, CDR2 SNEGSKA (reference sequence). The CDR3 spans 11 residues. The CDR3 is CSAVREVTQYF. CDR3 nucleotide sequence: TGCAGTGCGGTAAGGGAGGTTACGCAGTATTTT.

V gene TRBV4-3 combines with J gene TRBJ1-3, with D unclear. Looked up from germline, CDR1 is LGHNA and CDR2 is YSLEER. V shed 0 bases and J shed 4 bases, with 7 bases lying between them. The CDR3 contains 14 residues. CDR3 protein: CASSQEFRGNTIYF. Written as DNA, the CDR3 is TGCGCCAGCAGCCAAGAGTTCAGGGGAAACACCATATATTTT.

This chain's CDR3 is CASSSQGASDTQYF. Written as DNA, the CDR3 is TGTGCCAGCAGCTCACAGGGCGCCTCAGATACGCAGTATTTT. The chain uses TRBV7-8 and TRBJ2-3; D may be TRBD1 (6 bases). CDR3 length equals 14 residues. Germline V gene lookup returns CDR1 SGHVS and CDR2 FQNEAQ. V lost 4 bases to trimming and J lost 4 bases, with 12 bases between them.

V gene TRBV6-6 combines with J gene TRBJ1-4; tentatively, D is TRBD1 (6 bases). Germline V lookup: CDR1 MNHNY, CDR2 SVGAGI (reference sequence). CDR3 length: 15 amino acids. Trimming stripped 0 bases from V and 10 bases from J, with 15 bases between. The CDR3 DNA is TGTGCCAGCAGTTACTCCCAGGGGCTATACCGAAAACTGTTTTTT. Amino acid sequence: CASSYSQGLYRKLFF.

The gene calls are TRBV7-2 and TRBJ1-1; D call uncertain. The germline V and J ends were trimmed by 4 bases and 8 bases, with 8 bases remaining between them. Germline assignment: CDR1 SGHTA and CDR2 FQGNSA. There are 11 residues in the CDR3. This chain's CDR3 is CASSSFNEAFF. The DNA of the CDR3 is TGTGCCAGCAGCTCTTTTAACGAAGCTTTCTTT.

The chain combines TRBV5-6 with TRBJ1-3, with D unclear. Trimming stripped 3 bases from V and 4 bases from J, with 14 bases between. This CDR3 has 15 amino acids. Per the germline V gene, CDR1 is SGHDT and CDR2 is YYEEEE. CDR3 amino acids: CASSSGLTPGNTIYF. Written as DNA, the CDR3 is TGTGCCAGCAGCTCAGGTCTCACCCCAGGAAACACCATATATTTT. Full variable domain (missing parts from reference TRBV5-6 and TRBJ1-3): DAGVTQSPTHLIKTRGQQVTLRCSPKSGHDTVSWYQQALGQGPQFIFQYYEEEERQRGNFPDRFSGHQFPNYSSELNVNALLLGDSALYLCASSSGLTPGNTIYFGEGSWLTVV.

The chain employs TRBV4-1 and TRBJ2-3; 7 positions match TRBD2. Germline-derived CDR1 and CDR2 are MGHRA and YSYEKL. The ends lost 3 bases at V and 5 bases at J; junction bases unmatched: 11. The CDR3 contains 16 residues. The CDR3: CASSHPAGPKLDTQYF. Written as DNA, the CDR3 is TGCGCCAGCAGCCATCCAGCGGGGCCAAAACTAGATACGCAGTATTTT.

This clone was observed a single time. CDR3 protein: CASSQGHRSYNEQFF. As DNA, the CDR3 is TGTGCCAGCAGCCAAGGTCATCGTTCCTACAATGAGCAGTTCTTC. The chain carries TRBV14 and TRBJ2-1; D remains ambiguous. V lost 1 base, J lost 1 base, and 8 bases lay in between. CDR1 is SGHDN and CDR2 is FVKESK in the germline V gene. This CDR3 comprises 15 residues.

The genes are TRBV10-3 and TRBJ1-2, with 9 bases lining up with TRBD1. Germline V CDR1 and CDR2: ENHRY, SYGVKD. The V segment lost 6 bases and the J segment 4 bases; nucleotides outside the gene matches: 6. This CDR3 is 14 amino acids long. This CDR3 is CAISSGQGFYGYTF. CDR3 in DNA: TGTGCCATCAGCTCTGGACAGGGGTTCTATGGCTACACCTTC.

The rearrangement joins TRBV18 to TRBJ2-1, with 10 nucleotides matching TRBD2. Germline CDR1 is KGHSH and CDR2 is LQKENI. There are 18 residues in the CDR3. Losses at the gene ends were 3 bases for V and 0 bases for J; bases not matched to a gene: 8. Here the CDR3 reads CASSPQLAGASSYNEQFF. The CDR3 DNA sequence: TGTGCCAGCTCACCCCAGCTAGCGGGGGCCAGCTCCTACAATGAGCAGTTCTTC.

The chain has TRBV6-4 and TRBJ1-6, with D possibly being TRBD1 (6 bases). Germline V gene sequence: CDR1 MRHNA, CDR2 SNTAGT. The CDR3 has 14 residues. V gave up 6 bases and J gave up 9 bases, with 15 bases separating them. The CDR3 bases are TGTGCCAGCAGCCAACAGGGCGGGGGTTCACCCCTCCACTTT. It codes for CASSQQGGGSPLHF.

This chain joins TRBV11-2 and TRBJ2-7; no firm D call. This CDR3 has 16 amino acids. Trimming cost V 2 bases and J 0 bases, with 14 bases left between them. Germline V gene sequence: CDR1 SGHAT, CDR2 FQNNGV. The CDR3 protein is CASSLSRDRRSYEQYF. The CDR3 nucleotides read TGTGCCAGCAGCTTATCCCGAGACCGACGCTCCTACGAGCAGTACTTC.